The clone carrying this T cell receptor beta chain was detected a few times. Antigen specificity is unknown. This record belongs to a study of cytomegalovirus exposure and HLA in healthy donors. Study-level information: Under 90% of more than 300 genotyped donors fell in the Caucasian-associated ancestry cluster.

Study outcomes and limitations: Later analysis reportedly placed an Asian-associated ancestry cluster below the roughly 700-donor mean in N-insertions.

In the PCR, 60 Vbeta and 13 Jbeta primers were used. Sequencing used immunoSEQ multiplex PCR; TCRdb keeps in-frame clones, though not all of them. This table holds around 120,000 clones, about three quarters found once. This sequence was found in a woman in her sixties or seventies in good health and CMV-seropositive. Sequenced sample: PBMCs.

DNA of the CDR3: TGTGCCAGCGACCACGGGGGCACTGAAGCTTTCTTT. This translates into CASDHGGTEAFF. The V and J genes are TRBV19 and TRBJ1-1, with D possibly matching TRBD1 (5 bases). CDR3 length: 12 amino acids. CDR1 and CDR2 (germline): LNHDA, SQIVND (reference sequence). The V and J ends lost 9 bases and 4 bases respectively, with 12 bases between them.